This passage covers 11 T cell receptor beta chains from one sample sequenced in a study of CD8 T cells in ankylosing spondylitis. TCRdb re-called the 5' RACE reads through MiXCR, storing one row per CDR3 protein. The profile shows 200,000 to 300,000 distinct CDR3 sequences, over 9.5% of them singletons. Sequenced input: blood, either unsorted or a sorted T cell fraction (not recorded which). These receptors originate from a male donor with ankylosing spondylitis or in good health (not recorded which).

CDR3 in DNA: TGTGCCAGCAGCGTAGCGGGAGGGCCCTACGAGCAGTACTTC. Protein: CASSVAGGPYEQYF. This rearrangement joins TRBV9 to TRBJ2-7; 8 bases line up with TRBD2. Looked up from germline, CDR1 is SGDLS and CDR2 is YYNGEE. With 0 bases clipped from V and 2 bases from J, the junction kept 1 base outside the gene matches. CDR3 length: 14 residues.

This clonotype has only one observation. The chain joins TRBV3-1 to TRBJ1-1; TRBD1 might be the D (5 bases). The CDR3 length is 15 residues. Germline V gene sequence: CDR1 LGHDT, CDR2 YNNKEL (reference sequence). With 4 bases removed from V and 4 bases from J, the gap between germline ends came to 16 bases. CDR3 region: CASSRGSWAGTEAFF. DNA of the CDR3: TGTGCCAGCAGCCGGGGGTCTTGGGCTGGCACTGAAGCTTTCTTT.

This clonotype was counted a few times. The DNA is left out, because the CDR3 cannot be placed on it with certainty; the CDR3 is given as TCRdb lists it. V is TRBV10-1 and J is TRBJ2-3; the D segment call TRBD1 is taken from the table without a DNA check. Per germline, CDR1 WNHNN and CDR2 SYGVQD (reference sequence). The CDR3 is 15 amino acids in total, end residues counted. This chain's CDR3 is CASSSSGANTDTQYF.

The chain combines TRBV18 with TRBJ1-1, with D perhaps matching TRBD1 (5 bases). Trimming shortened V by 1 base and J by 3 bases, and 9 bases separated the two germline ends. The CDR3 spans 14 residues. Germline-derived CDR1 and CDR2 are KGHSH and LQKENI. The CDR3 DNA reads as TGTGCCAGCTCACCACAGGGGATCGACACTGAAGCTTTCTTT. Residues: CASSPQGIDTEAFF.

The rearrangement uses TRBV5-1 and TRBJ2-7, with TRBD1 matching 9 bases. V shed 3 bases, J shed 2 bases, and the junction held 6 bases outside the gene matches. Per germline, CDR1 SGHRS and CDR2 YFSETQ. There are 15 residues in the CDR3. This CDR3 reads CASSYNRGHTYEQYF. Written as DNA, the CDR3 is TGCGCCAGCAGCTACAACAGGGGGCACACCTACGAGCAGTACTTC. Using reference TRBV5-1 and TRBJ2-7 for the parts outside the CDR3, the full variable domain is KAGVTQTPRYLIKTRGQQVTLSCSPISGHRSVSWYQQTPGQGLQFLFEYFSETQRNKGNFPGRFSGRQFSNSRSEMNVSTLELGDSALYLCASSYNRGHTYEQYFGPGTRLTVT.

This clonotype was detected a few times. The gene calls are TRBV6-5 and TRBJ1-4; no reliable D call. The V end lost 4 bases, the J end lost 3 bases, and 15 bases lay between the germline ends. The CDR3 consists of 16 residues. The germline gives CDR1 MNHEY, CDR2 SVGAGI. The CDR3 sequence is CASSFLRTAANEKLFF. The CDR3 DNA reads TGTGCCAGCAGTTTCCTTCGGACGGCTGCTAATGAAAAACTGTTTTTT.

The table lists this clonotype with many counts. The chain uses TRBV7-8 and TRBJ1-1, with TRBD1 as a possible D gene (6 bases). V shed 1 base and J shed 0 bases, with 15 bases lying between them. Germline loops: CDR1 SGHVS, CDR2 FQNEAQ. CDR3 size: 17 residues. The CDR3 nucleotides read TGTGCCAGCAGCTTAGTAGGGGGAGGAACCATGAACACTGAAGCTTTCTTT. Protein product: CASSLVGGGTMNTEAFF.

In its sample, this clonotype was seen many times. V is TRBV12-3 or TRBV12-4 and J is TRBJ1-5; D is ambiguous. Trimming removed 6 bases from V and 1 base from J, with 13 bases in between. There are 15 residues in the CDR3. The CDR3 spells CASSPPWESNQPQHF. The CDR3 bases are TGTGCCAGCAGCCCCCCATGGGAAAGCAATCAGCCCCAGCATTTT.

This clonotype was seen repeatedly, ten times or more. This rearrangement joins TRBV4-1 to TRBJ1-5, with D perhaps matching TRBD1 (5 bases). The CDR3 runs 17 residues. The germline V gene has CDR1 MGHRA and CDR2 YSYEKL. Trimming cost V 0 bases and J 1 base, with 13 bases left between them. The CDR3 DNA follows: TGCGCCAGCAGCCAAGATGTGGCGGGGCAGAGCAATCAGCCCCAGCATTTT. It yields the protein CASSQDVAGQSNQPQHF.

This clonotype was found many times. This chain uses TRBV20-1 with TRBJ2-7, with 9 bases fitting TRBD2. Per germline, CDR1 DFQATT and CDR2 SNEGSKA (reference sequence). J lost 7 bases, V lost 6 bases, and 16 bases had no gene match. This CDR3 is built from 15 residues. The CDR3, as DNA: TGCAGTGCATGGAGAGGCGGGAGGGCAGACCGGGAGCAGTACTTC. Its protein is CSAWRGGRADREQYF.

This clonotype was detected many times. The chain combines TRBV20-1 with TRBJ2-7; 7 nucleotides align to TRBD1. The J segment lost 5 bases and the V segment lost 4 bases, leaving 11 bases of the junction unmatched. Germline V CDR1 and CDR2: DFQATT, SNEGSKA (reference sequence). This CDR3 is 14 amino acids long. The CDR3 loop is CSAMSRQGRDEQYF. DNA for the CDR3: TGCAGTGCTATGAGCCGACAGGGACGCGACGAGCAGTACTTC.